The T cell receptor (beta chain) under discussion was sequenced for a study of kidney transplant recipient with SARS-CoV-2 infection. This clonotype was seen at least ten times. The CDR3 sequence is 12 residues long. Trimming took off 3 bases at V and 7 bases at J, with 10 bases between the two ends. Looked up from germline, CDR1 is SGHKS and CDR2 is YYEKEE (reference sequence). TCRdb used MiXCR to reprocess the reads, holding one entry per CDR3 protein. Among 200,000 to 250,000 distinct CDR3 sequences listed, about 28% were seen once. The TCR was taken from a male patient in his thirties who had COVID-19 and was a kidney transplant recipient. Some T cells may be the graft donor's. This sample comprised a blood sample, obtained at baseline and around day 110 from a kidney transplant recipient. This chain uses TRBV5-5 with TRBJ1-2; D is ambiguous. The CDR3 here is CASSWNEIGYTF. CDR3 bases: TGTGCCAGCAGCTGGAATGAGATTGGCTACACCTTC.